The TCR beta chain under discussion was sequenced for a study of cytomegalovirus exposure and HLA in healthy donors. The CDR3 consists of 16 residues. The trim removed 1 base at V and 4 bases at J, leaving 5 bases unmatched. Germline V gene data show CDR1 as SEHNR and CDR2 as FQNEAQ (reference sequence). It was with 60 Vbeta and 13 Jbeta primers that the PCR ran. The data were produced by immunoSEQ multiplex PCR, yet TCRdb's version contains in-frame clones alone and is incomplete. This table has approximately 140,000 clones, 55% to 80% appearing once. The V call is TRBV7-9, the J call TRBJ2-3; TRBD2 matches at 10 bases. Sequencing was performed on PBMCs. The sequence was obtained from a human donor in good health. DNA of the CDR3: TGTGCCAGCAGCTTAGGGCCTAGCGGGGGCGCAGATACGCAGTATTTT. The encoded protein is CASSLGPSGGADTQYF. Complete variable domain (other parts from reference TRBV7-9 and TRBJ2-3): DTGVSQNPRHKITKRGQNVTFRCDPISEHNRLYWYRQTLGQGPEFLTYFQNEAQLEKSRLLSDRFSAERPKGSFSTLEIQRTEQGDSAMYLCASSLGPSGGADTQYFGPGTRLTVL.